The 3 T cell receptor beta chains below were found in one sample sequenced in a study of cytomegalovirus exposure and HLA in healthy donors (dated by TCRdb to 2017 to 2019). The library was obtained by the immunoSEQ multiplex PCR assay. For the multiplex PCR, a mixture combining 60 forward primers for TCR Vbeta segments and 13 reverse primers for TCR Jbeta segments was used. Held by TCRdb, this immuneACCESS table contains in-frame sequences only and omits some clones. Under half of the omission traces to an unresolved V gene where checked; the cause of the rest is unknown. The sample table records 110,000 to 150,000 clones; roughly 80% of these occur just once. The leading ten clones occupy around 1.3% of the sample. What was sequenced was PBMCs. Receptors originate from a female donor in good health and CMV-seronegative.

This clone was observed a handful of times. V usage is TRBV28 and J usage is TRBJ2-1; a weak D match, TRBD1 (5 bases). CDR3 length: 14 amino acids. V was trimmed by 2 bases and J by 10 bases, leaving 15 bases between them. CDR1 and CDR2 from the germline V gene are MDHEN and SYDVKM. CDR3 coding DNA: TGTGCCAGCAGTTTAGTTGGGCAGGGCGCCGAGCAGTTCTTC. It yields the protein CASSLVGQGAEQFF. The full variable domain, with the rest looked up from reference TRBV28 and TRBJ2-1, is DVKVTQSSRYLVKRTGEKVFLECVQDMDHENMFWYRQDPGLGLRLIYFSYDVKMKEKGDIPEGYSVSREKKERFSLILESASTNQTSMYLCASSLVGQGAEQFFGPGTRLTVL.

This clone was detected once. CDR3 protein: CASSFGGAYEQYF. The CDR3 region has the DNA TGTGCCAGCAGCTTCGGCGGGGCCTACGAGCAGTACTTC. The rearrangement uses TRBV5-8 and TRBJ2-7; D may be TRBD2 (6 bases). The CDR3 runs 13 residues. With 2 bases removed from V and 2 bases from J, the gap between germline ends came to 8 bases. Germline V gene data show CDR1 as SGHTS and CDR2 as YDEGEE.

The genes are TRBV20-1 and TRBJ2-5; D is undetermined. CDR1 and CDR2 from the germline V gene are DFQATT and SNEGSKA (reference sequence). V gave up 5 bases and J gave up 5 bases, with 9 bases separating them. CDR3 length equals 11 residues. In nucleotides, the CDR3 is TGCAGTGCTGCGAGCGTCGAGACCCAGTACTTC. The encoded protein is CSAASVETQYF.